The sample holds a few counts of the clone carrying this T cell receptor beta chain. The sample belongs to a study of blood T cell repertoires in COVID-19. Study-level information: The origin of the acute and convalescent COVID-19 samples was the United States, Italy and Spain. T cells, B-cell-depleted T cells, or PBMCs provided the cDNA or gDNA that served as material.

This CDR3 has 14 amino acids. V was shortened by 1 base and J by 6 bases, with 10 bases between the two germline ends. The germline CDR1 and CDR2 sequences are LGHNA and YSLEER. As handled by the study authors: Estimation of nucleated cell counts was performed using reference gene primer amplification. The method was immunoSEQ multiplex PCR; TCRdb's version includes in-frame clones alone and lacks a portion of them. The V and J calls and clone size come from that table; D and trimming were worked out from the DNA. The table records approximately 170,000 clones, about 86% of them present only once. The sequencing input was peripheral blood. This sequence joins TRBV4-3 and TRBJ1-5, with TRBD1 as a possible D gene (6 bases). This receptor was identified in a man between 50 and 59 years old with active or convalescent COVID-19. For the CDR3, the DNA is TGCGCCAGCAGCCAAGGTCCCAGGGGTCAGCCCCAGCATTTT. Translating it yields CASSQGPRGQPQHF.